A single sample is the source of the 8 T cell receptor beta chains below, sequenced in a study of blood T cell repertoires in COVID-19. Some clones are missing from TCRdb's copy, which holds only in-frame ones; the method was immunoSEQ multiplex PCR. This sample has approximately 330,000 clones, with around 92% found just once. Sequenced input: PBMCs or T cells enriched from blood (not recorded which). The receptors come from a woman in her twenties or thirties who had recovered from COVID-19.

V is TRBV7-2 and J is TRBJ2-7, with 15 bases fitting TRBD2. From germline, CDR1 is SGHTA and CDR2 FQGNSA. J was trimmed by 0 bases and V by 2 bases; bases with no gene match: 8. This CDR3 is built from 19 residues. The CDR3 is CASSLRRTSGREGSYEQYF. CDR3 DNA sequence: TGTGCCAGCAGCTTACGTAGGACTAGCGGGAGGGAGGGCTCCTACGAGCAGTACTTC. The full variable domain, completed using reference TRBV7-2 and TRBJ2-7, is GAGVSQSPSNKVTEKGKDVELRCDPISGHTALYWYRQSLGQGLEFLIYFQGNSAPDKSGLPSDRFSAERTGGSVSTLTIQRTQQEDSAVYLCASSLRRTSGREGSYEQYFGPGTRLTVT.

This chain links TRBV7-3 with TRBJ2-1; TRBD1 is a possible D gene (6 bases). Trimming took off 2 bases at V and 0 bases at J, with 14 bases between the two ends. The germline gives CDR1 SGHTA, CDR2 FQGTGA. The CDR3 is 17 amino acids. Here the CDR3 reads CASSLSAGASSYNEQFF. DNA for the CDR3: TGTGCCAGCAGCTTATCAGCAGGGGCGAGCTCCTACAATGAGCAGTTCTTC.

The chain is built from TRBV19 and TRBJ2-3; D gene unclear. Germline V gene lookup returns CDR1 LNHDA and CDR2 SQIVND (reference sequence). Trimming cost V 1 base and J 6 bases, with 8 bases left between them. The CDR3 runs 13 residues. The CDR3 DNA reads TGTGCCAGTAGTATAGTTCAAACTGATACGCAGTATTTT. This sequence encodes CASSIVQTDTQYF.

V is TRBV11-2 and J is TRBJ1-6; TRBD1 aligns across 7 bases. Germline CDR1 SGHAT, CDR2 FQNNGV. Trimming took 6 bases from V and 9 from J; bases not matched to a gene: 11. CDR3 length: 15 amino acids. The DNA of the CDR3 is TGTGCCAGCAGTATGGCAGACAGGGAGGTTTCACCCCTCCACTTT. It yields the protein CASSMADREVSPLHF. Supplemented by reference TRBV11-2 and TRBJ1-6, the full variable domain reads EAGVAQSPRYKIIEKRQSVAFWCNPISGHATLYWYQQILGQGPKLLIQFQNNGVVDDSQLPKDRFSAERLKGVDSTLKIQPAKLEDSAVYLCASSMADREVSPLHFGNGTRLTVT.

V usage is TRBV6-6 and J usage is TRBJ1-1, with no clear D. The CDR3 is 17 amino acids. In germline, CDR1 is MNHNY, CDR2 SVGAGI (reference sequence). V was cut by 5 bases and J by 2 bases, with 21 bases left in between. CDR3 loop: CASSPLRDTALNTEAFF. CDR3 nucleotides: TGTGCCAGCAGTCCGCTCAGAGACACCGCGCTAAACACTGAAGCTTTCTTT.

The chain recombines TRBV13 with TRBJ1-4, with D tentatively TRBD1 (6 bases). Germline V gives CDR1 PRHDT, CDR2 FYEKMQ (reference sequence). Trimming took 4 bases from V and 0 from J, leaving 18 bases between them. This CDR3 region has 18 residues. The CDR3 sequence: CASSSHWTAETTNEKLFF. The CDR3 nucleotides read TGTGCCAGCAGCTCCCACTGGACAGCAGAAACAACTAATGAAAAACTGTTTTTT.

This clone was found a few times. This chain joins TRBV11-1 and TRBJ2-7; no clear D gene. CDR1 SGHAT and CDR2 FQDESV come from the germline V gene (reference sequence). V lost 1 base, J lost 7 bases, and 11 bases lay in between. CDR3 length: 13 amino acids. The CDR3 sequence: CASSLVLQREQYF. In DNA form, the CDR3 reads TGTGCCAGCAGCTTAGTGTTGCAGAGGGAGCAGTACTTC.

V usage is TRBV15 and J usage is TRBJ1-3, with D unresolved. CDR1 is LNHNV and CDR2 is YYDKDF in the germline V gene (reference sequence). Trimming cost V 3 bases and J 1 base, with 10 bases left between them. The CDR3 length is 15 residues. Here the CDR3 reads CATSSLLDSGNTIYF. CDR3 DNA sequence: TGTGCCACCAGCAGTCTACTAGATTCTGGAAACACCATATATTTT.